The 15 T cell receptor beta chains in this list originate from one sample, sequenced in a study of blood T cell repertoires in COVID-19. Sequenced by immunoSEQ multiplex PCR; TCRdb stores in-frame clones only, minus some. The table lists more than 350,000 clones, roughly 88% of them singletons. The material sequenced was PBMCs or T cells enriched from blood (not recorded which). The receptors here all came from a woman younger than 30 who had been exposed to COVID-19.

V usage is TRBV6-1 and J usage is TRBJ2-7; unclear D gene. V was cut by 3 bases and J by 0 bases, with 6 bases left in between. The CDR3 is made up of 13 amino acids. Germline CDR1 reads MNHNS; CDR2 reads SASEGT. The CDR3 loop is CASSDSNSYEQYF. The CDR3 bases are TGTGCCAGCAGTGACAGTAACTCCTACGAGCAGTACTTC.

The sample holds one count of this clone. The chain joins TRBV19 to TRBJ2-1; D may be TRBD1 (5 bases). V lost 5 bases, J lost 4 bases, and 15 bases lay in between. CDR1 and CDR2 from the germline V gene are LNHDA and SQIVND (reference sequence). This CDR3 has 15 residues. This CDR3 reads CASSVDSLSYNEQFF. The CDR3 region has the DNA TGTGCCAGTAGTGTCGACAGCCTATCTTACAATGAGCAGTTCTTC.

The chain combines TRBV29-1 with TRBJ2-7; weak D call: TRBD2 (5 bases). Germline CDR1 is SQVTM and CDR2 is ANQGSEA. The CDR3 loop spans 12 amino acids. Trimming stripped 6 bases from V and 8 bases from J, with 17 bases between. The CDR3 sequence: CSVGGASAKQYF. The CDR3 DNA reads TGCAGCGTCGGAGGTGCCTCGGCCAAGCAGTACTTC.

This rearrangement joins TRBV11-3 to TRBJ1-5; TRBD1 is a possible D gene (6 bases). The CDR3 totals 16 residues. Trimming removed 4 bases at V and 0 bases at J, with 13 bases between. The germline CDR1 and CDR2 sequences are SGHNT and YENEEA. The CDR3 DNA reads TGTGCCAGCAGCTCTCAGGGGCCCTATAGCAATCAGCCCCAGCATTTT. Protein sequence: CASSSQGPYSNQPQHF.

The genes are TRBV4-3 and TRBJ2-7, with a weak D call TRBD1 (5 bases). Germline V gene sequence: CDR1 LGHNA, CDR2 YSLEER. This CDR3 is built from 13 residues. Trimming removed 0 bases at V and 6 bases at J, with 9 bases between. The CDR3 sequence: CASSQDLQGEQYF. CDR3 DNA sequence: TGCGCCAGCAGCCAAGATCTCCAGGGCGAGCAGTACTTC.

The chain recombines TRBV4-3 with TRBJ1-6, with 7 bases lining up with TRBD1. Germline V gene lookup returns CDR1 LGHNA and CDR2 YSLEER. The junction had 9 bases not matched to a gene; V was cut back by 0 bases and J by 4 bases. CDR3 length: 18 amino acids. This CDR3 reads CASSQDTSRDSYNSPLHF. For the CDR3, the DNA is TGCGCCAGCAGCCAAGATACATCTAGGGACAGTTATAATTCACCCCTCCACTTT.

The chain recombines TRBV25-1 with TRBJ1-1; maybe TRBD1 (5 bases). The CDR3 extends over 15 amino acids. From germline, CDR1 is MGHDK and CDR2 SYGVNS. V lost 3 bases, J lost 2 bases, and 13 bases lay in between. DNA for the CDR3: TGTGCCAGCAGTGACTCGCCTACAGGAAACACTGAAGCTTTCTTT. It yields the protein CASSDSPTGNTEAFF.

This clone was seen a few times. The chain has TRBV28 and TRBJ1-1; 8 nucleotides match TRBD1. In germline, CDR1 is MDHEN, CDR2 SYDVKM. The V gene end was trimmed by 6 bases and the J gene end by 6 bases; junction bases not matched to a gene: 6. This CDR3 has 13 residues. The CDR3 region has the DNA TGTGCCAGCAGGCGACGGACAGGGCCTGAAGCTTTCTTT. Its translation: CASRRRTGPEAFF.

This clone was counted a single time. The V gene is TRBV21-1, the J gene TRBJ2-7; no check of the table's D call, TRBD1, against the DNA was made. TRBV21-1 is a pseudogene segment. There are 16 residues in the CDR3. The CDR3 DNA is TGTGCCAGCAGCAAAATTGACAGGGGTTGCTCCTACGAGCAGTACTTC. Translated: CASSKIDRGCSYEQYF.

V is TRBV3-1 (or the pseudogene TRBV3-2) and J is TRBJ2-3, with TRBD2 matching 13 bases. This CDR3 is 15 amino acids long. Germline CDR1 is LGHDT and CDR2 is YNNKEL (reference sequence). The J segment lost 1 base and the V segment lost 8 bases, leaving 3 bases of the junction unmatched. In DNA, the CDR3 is TGTGCCAGCGCAACTAGCGGGGGGGGCACAGATACGCAGTATTTT. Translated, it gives CASATSGGGTDTQYF.

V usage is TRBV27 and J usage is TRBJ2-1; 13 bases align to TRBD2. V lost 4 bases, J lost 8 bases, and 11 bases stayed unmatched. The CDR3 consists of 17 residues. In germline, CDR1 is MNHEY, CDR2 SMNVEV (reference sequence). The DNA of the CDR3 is TGTGCCAGCAGTTCGCGGCTGACTAGCGGGAGGTGGGATGAGCAGTTCTTC. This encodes CASSSRLTSGRWDEQFF.

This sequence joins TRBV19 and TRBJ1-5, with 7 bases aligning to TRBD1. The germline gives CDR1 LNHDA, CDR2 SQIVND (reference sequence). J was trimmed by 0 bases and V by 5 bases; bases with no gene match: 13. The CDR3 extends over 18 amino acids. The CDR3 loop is CASSFIGGVYYSNQPQHF. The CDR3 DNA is TGTGCCAGTAGTTTCATAGGGGGCGTATACTATAGCAATCAGCCCCAGCATTTT.

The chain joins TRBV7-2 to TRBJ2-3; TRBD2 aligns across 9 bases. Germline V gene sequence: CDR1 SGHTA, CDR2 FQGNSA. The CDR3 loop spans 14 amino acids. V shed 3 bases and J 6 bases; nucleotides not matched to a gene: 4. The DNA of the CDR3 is TGTGCCAGCAGCTTGGTAGCGGGGGCCGATACGCAGTATTTT. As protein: CASSLVAGADTQYF.

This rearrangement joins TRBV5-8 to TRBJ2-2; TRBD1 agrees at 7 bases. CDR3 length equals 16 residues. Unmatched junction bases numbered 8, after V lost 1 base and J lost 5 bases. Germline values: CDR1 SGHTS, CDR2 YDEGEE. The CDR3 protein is CASSLWTGVSTGELFF. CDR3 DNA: TGTGCCAGCAGCTTGTGGACAGGAGTGTCAACCGGGGAGCTGTTTTTT.

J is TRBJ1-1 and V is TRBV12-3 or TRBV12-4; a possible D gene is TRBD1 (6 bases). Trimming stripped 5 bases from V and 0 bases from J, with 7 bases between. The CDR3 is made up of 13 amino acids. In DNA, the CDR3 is TGTGCCAGCAGTAGGACAGTGAACACTGAAGCTTTCTTT. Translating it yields CASSRTVNTEAFF.